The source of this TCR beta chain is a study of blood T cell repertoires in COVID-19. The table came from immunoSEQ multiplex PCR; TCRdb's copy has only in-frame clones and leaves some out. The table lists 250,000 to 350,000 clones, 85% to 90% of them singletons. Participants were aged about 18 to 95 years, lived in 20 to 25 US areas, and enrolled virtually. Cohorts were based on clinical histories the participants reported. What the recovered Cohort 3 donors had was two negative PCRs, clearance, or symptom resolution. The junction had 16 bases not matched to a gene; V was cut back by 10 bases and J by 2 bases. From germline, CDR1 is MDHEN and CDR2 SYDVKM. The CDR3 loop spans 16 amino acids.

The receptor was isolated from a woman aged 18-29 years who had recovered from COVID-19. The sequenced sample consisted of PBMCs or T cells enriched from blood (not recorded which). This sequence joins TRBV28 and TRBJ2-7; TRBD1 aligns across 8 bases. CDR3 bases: TGTGCCACCCGGGCCCCCCGGACAGGGTTCGCCTACGAGCAGTACTTC. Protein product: CATRAPRTGFAYEQYF.